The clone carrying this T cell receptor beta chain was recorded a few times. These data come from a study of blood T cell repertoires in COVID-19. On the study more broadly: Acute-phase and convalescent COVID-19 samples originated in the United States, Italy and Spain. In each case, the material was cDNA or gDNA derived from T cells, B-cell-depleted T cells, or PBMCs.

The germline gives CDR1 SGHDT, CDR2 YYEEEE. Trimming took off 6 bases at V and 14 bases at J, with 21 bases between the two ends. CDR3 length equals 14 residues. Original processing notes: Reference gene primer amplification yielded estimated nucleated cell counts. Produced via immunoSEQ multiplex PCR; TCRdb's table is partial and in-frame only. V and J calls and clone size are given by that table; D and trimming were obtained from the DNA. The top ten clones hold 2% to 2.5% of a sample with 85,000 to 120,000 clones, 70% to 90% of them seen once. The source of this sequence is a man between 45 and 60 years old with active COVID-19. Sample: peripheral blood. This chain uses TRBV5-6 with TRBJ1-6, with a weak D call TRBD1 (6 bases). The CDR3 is CASTLGDILPSLHF. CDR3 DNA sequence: TGTGCCAGCACCCTTGGGGACATCCTTCCTTCCCTCCACTTT.